This T cell receptor beta chain derives from a study of long-term antiretroviral therapy in people with HIV. With respect to this clone: The antigen remains unidentified.

Version v3.0 of the immunoSEQ assay ran at survey level. The data were produced by immunoSEQ multiplex PCR, yet TCRdb's version contains in-frame clones alone and is incomplete. Among tens of thousands of clones, under 80% were seen once, and the ten largest hold roughly 10%. Overall study findings and caveats: Compared with controls, HIV repertoires showed narrower CDR3 length ranges.

The receptor was derived from a woman in her thirties or forties with HIV. This material consisted of unsorted PBMCs, taken 1.1 years before starting antiretroviral therapy.

CDR3 nucleotide sequence: TGTGCCAGCAGCTTGCCCGGGACATTGAACACCGGGGAGCTGTTTTTT. Its protein product is CASSLPGTLNTGELFF. The gene calls are TRBV7-9 and TRBJ2-2, with a tentative D call TRBD1 (6 bases). The CDR3 runs 16 residues. V dropped 3 bases and J dropped 1 base, with 12 bases sitting between them. CDR1 is SEHNR, CDR2 FQNEAQ, per germline (reference sequence).